A single sample gave rise to the 32 T cell receptor beta chains below, sequenced in a study of blood T cell repertoires in COVID-19. TCRdb keeps only in-frame clones here, not all; method: immunoSEQ multiplex PCR. Here the sample spans about 160,000 clones, under 90% being singletons. The source material was peripheral blood. Every receptor here comes from a woman over 75 with acute or convalescent COVID-19.

This clone was observed a handful of times. The CDR3, as DNA: TGCGCCAGCAGCTTGGGCAGCGGGGGGAACGAGCAGTACTTC. Amino acids: CASSLGSGGNEQYF. V usage is TRBV5-1 and J usage is TRBJ2-7; 9 bases map to TRBD2. Germline V gene sequence: CDR1 SGHRS, CDR2 YFSETQ. J gave up 5 bases and V 0 bases, and 3 bases lay outside the gene matches. The length of the CDR3 is 14 residues.

The chain uses TRBV27 and TRBJ1-6; possibly TRBD1 for D (6 bases). This CDR3 is built from 15 residues. V was trimmed by 4 bases and J by 2 bases, leaving 9 bases between them. Germline CDR1 and CDR2: MNHEY and SMNVEV (reference sequence). DNA for the CDR3: TGTGCCAGCAGTTCCGCAGGGGCCTATAATTCACCCCTCCACTTT. Translated: CASSSAGAYNSPLHF.

The chain joins TRBV6-5 to TRBJ2-5; D is unclear. CDR3 length equals 14 residues. Trimming removed 0 bases from V and 3 bases from J, with 8 bases in between. CDR1 is MNHEY and CDR2 is SVGAGI in the germline V gene. The CDR3 spells CASSYSMSEETQYF. The CDR3 DNA sequence: TGTGCCAGCAGTTACTCTATGTCAGAAGAGACCCAGTACTTC.

This chain links TRBV5-1 with TRBJ2-5; the D gene is possibly TRBD1 (6 bases). This CDR3 spans 15 amino acids. V lost 2 bases and J 2 bases, leaving 13 bases between the germline ends. Germline V gene lookup returns CDR1 SGHRS and CDR2 YFSETQ. The CDR3 DNA reads as TGCGCCAGCAGCTTCACACAACAGGGTCAAGAGACCCAGTACTTC. Translating gives CASSFTQQGQETQYF.

This chain links TRBV7-9 with TRBJ2-3; possibly TRBD2 for D (6 bases). CDR3 length: 15 residues. The germline V and J ends were trimmed by 5 bases and 2 bases, with 14 bases remaining between them. The germline V gene encodes CDR1 SEHNR and CDR2 FQNEAQ (reference sequence). DNA of the CDR3: TGTGCCAGCAGCGCATCCGGAGGGATCACAGATACGCAGTATTTT. Amino acids: CASSASGGITDTQYF. Full variable domain (remainder filled in from reference TRBV7-9 and TRBJ2-3): DTGVSQNPRHKITKRGQNVTFRCDPISEHNRLYWYRQTLGQGPEFLTYFQNEAQLEKSRLLSDRFSAERPKGSFSTLEIQRTEQGDSAMYLCASSASGGITDTQYFGPGTRLTVL.

The rearrangement uses TRBV5-1 and TRBJ2-3, with 12 bases aligning to TRBD2. This CDR3 contains 22 residues. From germline, CDR1 is SGHRS and CDR2 YFSETQ. V lost 4 bases and J lost 0; bases outside the gene matches: 21. CDR3 in amino acids: CASSKLAGGVSTSLTSTDTQYF. The CDR3 region has the DNA TGCGCCAGCAGCAAACTAGCGGGGGGCGTCTCGACAAGTCTCACTAGCACAGATACGCAGTATTTT.

The chain joins TRBV11-1 to TRBJ2-1; 8 nucleotides align to TRBD1. The length of the CDR3 is 15 residues. V gave up 5 bases and J gave up 8 bases; unmatched junction bases: 11. Germline CDR1 is SGHAT and CDR2 is FQDESV (reference sequence). CDR3 DNA sequence: TGTGCCAGCAGCCCCCGACAGGGGATCGGCGATGAGCAGTTCTTC. Translating gives CASSPRQGIGDEQFF.

This clone was seen only a few times. The gene calls are TRBV6-4 and TRBJ2-1, with D possibly TRBD2 on 6 matching bases. Looked up from germline, CDR1 is MRHNA and CDR2 is SNTAGT. The length of the CDR3 is 15 residues. Trimming stripped 4 bases from V and 6 bases from J, with 16 bases between. The CDR3 reads CASSGLEGQGNEQFF. DNA of the CDR3: TGTGCCAGCAGTGGACTAGAAGGGCAAGGCAATGAGCAGTTCTTC.

This chain connects TRBV19 to TRBJ2-1; 7 nucleotides match TRBD2. The V and J ends lost 4 bases and 2 bases, in that order; junction bases with no gene match: 5. CDR3 length equals 15 residues. Germline lookup yields CDR1 LNHDA and CDR2 SQIVND (reference sequence). The chain's CDR3 is CASSSRLAPYNEQFF. The CDR3 nucleotides are TGTGCCAGTAGTAGTAGACTAGCCCCCTACAATGAGCAGTTCTTC.

The chain couples TRBV9 to TRBJ1-6; D ambiguous. V lost 0 bases to trimming and J lost 6 bases, with 7 bases between them. CDR1 is SGDLS and CDR2 is YYNGEE in the germline V gene. This CDR3 is 14 amino acids long. The CDR3 loop is CASSVGSSNSPLHF. CDR3 bases: TGTGCCAGCAGCGTAGGTTCGAGTAATTCACCCCTCCACTTT.

This chain joins TRBV2 and TRBJ1-5; tentative D call: TRBD1 (6 bases). CDR1 and CDR2 (germline): SNHLY, FYNNEI. Trimming left V 8 bases short and J 7 bases short, with 15 bases between. The CDR3 is 13 residues long. DNA of the CDR3: TGTGCCAGCCAGGACACAGGGCAACAGCCCCAGCATTTT. Encoded protein: CASQDTGQQPQHF.

The chain joins TRBV24-1 to TRBJ2-4; D is possibly TRBD1 (6 bases). Between the trimmed V and J ends, which lost 5 bases and 4 bases, there was a span of 11 bases. Germline V gene lookup returns CDR1 KGHDR and CDR2 SFDVKD. The CDR3 extends over 14 amino acids. The CDR3, as DNA: TGTGCCACCAGTGCAGCCCAGGGGAAAAACATTCAGTACTTC. It translates to CATSAAQGKNIQYF.

The chain has TRBV6-4 and TRBJ2-1; the match to TRBD2 covers 10 bases. Trimming cost V 6 bases and J 5 bases; bases outside gene matches: 7. CDR1 and CDR2 from the germline V gene are MRHNA and SNTAGT. The length of the CDR3 is 15 residues. CDR3 sequence reads: CASSPPAGGNNEQFF. CDR3 coding DNA: TGTGCCAGCAGCCCCCCAGCGGGGGGGAACAATGAGCAGTTCTTC.

The V gene is TRBV5-1, the J gene TRBJ2-3; TRBD1 aligns across 9 bases. V was clipped by 1 base and J by 6 bases; unmatched bases: 6. The CDR3 is 15 residues long. The germline CDR1 and CDR2 sequences are SGHRS and YFSETQ. This chain's CDR3 is CASSLMGTGRDTQYF. The CDR3 bases are TGCGCCAGCAGCTTGATGGGGACAGGGAGGGATACGCAGTATTTT.

This clone was recorded only once. This rearrangement joins TRBV2 to TRBJ1-2; D remains ambiguous. The germline gives CDR1 SNHLY, CDR2 FYNNEI. The CDR3 contains 13 residues. V was cut by 11 bases and J by 5 bases, with 18 bases left in between. DNA of the CDR3: TGTGCCGGCATGGGAGGAGGCAGATATGGCTACACCTTC. It is translated as CAGMGGGRYGYTF.

The chain has TRBV4-1 and TRBJ1-1; a weak D match, TRBD1 (5 bases). Trimming shortened V by 6 bases and J by 2 bases, and 16 bases separated the two germline ends. Germline CDR1 reads MGHRA; CDR2 reads YSYEKL. The CDR3 has 15 amino acids. CDR3 DNA: TGCGCCAGCAGACTCGGTTACAGGTCAAACACTGAAGCTTTCTTT. It encodes CASRLGYRSNTEAFF.

The count of this clone is one. The chain has TRBV7-9 and TRBJ2-2, with D possibly TRBD1 on 6 matching bases. The CDR3 is 15 amino acids. Germline V gene sequence: CDR1 SEHNR, CDR2 FQNEAQ (reference sequence). Between the trimmed V and J ends, which lost 3 bases and 0 bases, there was a span of 8 bases. The CDR3 DNA sequence: TGTGCCAGCAGCTTTGGACAGTCGAACACCGGGGAGCTGTTTTTT. Residues: CASSFGQSNTGELFF.

The V and J genes are TRBV6-5 and TRBJ1-6, with unresolved D. The CDR3 has 13 residues. CDR1 is MNHEY, CDR2 SVGAGI, per germline. V shed 5 bases and J shed 10 bases, with 12 bases lying between them. DNA of the CDR3: TGTGCCAGCAGTCCCGTTTATCAGTCACCCCTCCACTTT. It yields the protein CASSPVYQSPLHF.

The chain joins TRBV18 to TRBJ1-6; D not resolved. The CDR3 has 16 amino acids. Trimming cost V 3 bases and J 7 bases, with 16 bases left between them. Germline V gives CDR1 KGHSH, CDR2 LQKENI. The DNA of the CDR3 is TGTGCCAGCTCACCGAACGGGATCAGCAACAATTCACCCCTCCACTTT. Its protein product is CASSPNGISNNSPLHF.

This chain joins TRBV30 and TRBJ1-5, with D unresolved. The CDR3 has 13 amino acids. Germline loops: CDR1 GTSNPN, CDR2 SVGIG (reference sequence). Trimming took off 0 bases at V and 7 bases at J, with 10 bases between the two ends. The CDR3, as DNA: TGTGCCTGGAGTGTGGGCGGGGAGCAGCCCCAGCATTTT. This codes for CAWSVGGEQPQHF.

The J gene is TRBJ1-3, the V gene TRBV7-3, with D maybe TRBD1 (5 bases). Trimming removed 5 bases from V and 2 bases from J, with 13 bases in between. The CDR3 has 15 residues. The germline V gene encodes CDR1 SGHTA and CDR2 FQGTGA. The CDR3 coding sequence is TGTGCCAGCAGCCTCCAGACAGCCACTGGAAACACCATATATTTT. The encoded protein is CASSLQTATGNTIYF.

In DNA, the CDR3 is TGTGCCAGCAGCCAATCGCTAGCGGGAGTCGGAGATACGCAGTATTTT. Encoded protein: CASSQSLAGVGDTQYF. This sequence joins TRBV4-2 and TRBJ2-3; TRBD2 matches at 10 bases. Trimming took 2 bases from V and 5 from J; bases not matched to a gene: 7. CDR1 is LGHNA, CDR2 YNFKEQ, per germline. There are 16 residues in the CDR3.

The sample holds a few counts of this clone. This chain links TRBV4-1 with TRBJ1-5, with TRBD1 matching over 8 bases. V gave up 1 base and J gave up 0 bases; unmatched junction bases: 11. CDR3 length: 19 residues. CDR1 and CDR2 (germline): MGHRA, YSYEKL. CDR3 in DNA: TGCGCCAGCAGCCAAGGATACAGGGGGAGGCTCTATAGCAATCAGCCCCAGCATTTT. Translated, it gives CASSQGYRGRLYSNQPQHF.

The rearrangement links TRBV21-1 to TRBJ1-3; TRBD1 is the table's D call and was not checked against the DNA. TRBV21-1 is tagged as a pseudogene. This CDR3 spans 19 amino acids. In DNA, the CDR3 is TGTGCCAGCAGCAAGGGGGGATACCGAAGGACAGGGTCTGGAAACACCATATATTTT. Translated, it gives CASSKGGYRRTGSGNTIYF.

V usage is TRBV11-2 and J usage is TRBJ2-1, with TRBD2 identical over 12 bases. V was pared by 5 bases and J by 3 bases, with 5 bases of the junction left unmatched. Germline-derived CDR1 and CDR2 are SGHAT and FQNNGV. The CDR3 is 16 amino acids. The CDR3 here is CASSTRLAGVYNEQFF. CDR3 bases: TGTGCCAGCAGCACCCGACTAGCGGGAGTCTACAATGAGCAGTTCTTC. Together with reference TRBV11-2 and TRBJ2-1, the CDR3 gives the full variable domain: EAGVAQSPRYKIIEKRQSVAFWCNPISGHATLYWYQQILGQGPKLLIQFQNNGVVDDSQLPKDRFSAERLKGVDSTLKIQPAKLEDSAVYLCASSTRLAGVYNEQFFGPGTRLTVL.

V gene TRBV5-1 combines with J gene TRBJ1-1; no clear D gene. V was cut by 1 base and J by 1 base, with 5 bases left in between. The CDR3 is 13 amino acids. Per germline, CDR1 SGHRS and CDR2 YFSETQ. The CDR3 sequence: CASSLLWNTEAFF. The CDR3 DNA reads as TGCGCCAGCAGCTTGTTATGGAACACTGAAGCTTTCTTT. Complete variable domain (other parts from reference TRBV5-1 and TRBJ1-1): KAGVTQTPRYLIKTRGQQVTLSCSPISGHRSVSWYQQTPGQGLQFLFEYFSETQRNKGNFPGRFSGRQFSNSRSEMNVSTLELGDSALYLCASSLLWNTEAFFGQGTRLTVV.

The V and J genes are TRBV5-4 and TRBJ2-1; TRBD2 might be the D (5 bases). V shed 2 bases and J shed 8 bases, with 14 bases lying between them. Per the germline V gene, CDR1 is SGHNT and CDR2 is YYREEE (reference sequence). There are 14 residues in the CDR3. CDR3 nucleotide sequence: TGTGCCAGCAGCTTATCTAGCATGAGCGATGAGCAGTTCTTC. Its translation is CASSLSSMSDEQFF.

This chain links TRBV7-9 with TRBJ1-2; D gene ambiguous. This CDR3 is 13 amino acids long. V gave up 5 bases and J gave up 8 bases, with 15 bases separating them. From germline, CDR1 is SEHNR and CDR2 FQNEAQ (reference sequence). DNA for the CDR3: TGTGCCAGCAGCCCCCAAGGCCTGGAGGGCTACACCTTC. Translated: CASSPQGLEGYTF.

The chain employs TRBV9 and TRBJ2-1; 10 bases are a match to TRBD2. The CDR3 consists of 16 residues. V gave up 1 base and J gave up 2 bases; unmatched junction bases: 3. Looked up from germline, CDR1 is SGDLS and CDR2 is YYNGEE. CDR3: CASSVLAGGPYNEQFF. DNA of the CDR3: TGTGCCAGCAGCGTATTAGCGGGAGGCCCCTACAATGAGCAGTTCTTC.

The chain is built from TRBV27 and TRBJ2-2, with D possibly being TRBD1 (6 bases). V was cut by 5 bases and J by 8 bases, with 15 bases left in between. The CDR3 consists of 14 residues. CDR1 is MNHEY and CDR2 is SMNVEV in the germline V gene (reference sequence). CDR3 DNA: TGTGCCAGCAGTCGTGGACAGAATGGGGGGGAGCTGTTTTTT. Encoded protein: CASSRGQNGGELFF.

This sequence joins TRBV25-1 and TRBJ2-2, with TRBD1 identical over 8 bases. After removal of 3 bases from V and 1 base from J, the junction contained 4 bases not matched to a gene. The length of the CDR3 is 16 residues. The germline CDR1 and CDR2 sequences are MGHDK and SYGVNS. The chain's CDR3 is CASSDSGTGNTGELFF. As DNA, the CDR3 is TGTGCCAGCAGTGATTCCGGGACAGGGAACACCGGGGAGCTGTTTTTT.

This clone was seen once. This sequence joins TRBV7-9 and TRBJ2-2, with 7 bases aligning to TRBD1. J was trimmed by 4 bases and V by 2 bases; bases with no gene match: 10. The CDR3 is 17 amino acids. The germline CDR1 and CDR2 sequences are SEHNR and FQNEAQ (reference sequence). CDR3 protein: CASSLIRTGRITGELFF. The CDR3, as DNA: TGTGCCAGCAGCTTAATTCGGACAGGCCGAATCACCGGGGAGCTGTTTTTT.